The clone carrying this T cell receptor (beta chain) has at least ten counts. The antigen remains undetermined. The CDR3 has 15 residues. V lost 1 base to trimming and J lost 2 bases, with 14 bases between them. Germline lookup yields CDR1 SQVTM and CDR2 ANQGSEA. These data are taken from a study of blood T cells in healthy people across ages. Study observations and caveats: Naive and antigen-experienced cells were not separated, limiting conclusive comparison. Diversity of TCR beta per million T cells declined in a roughly linear way with age. In long-lived donors, naive CD4+ cell counts and diversity exceeded those of aged donors.

A sample-barcoded 5' primer and a J-beta primer mix were used in a second PCR of about 7 to 11 cycles. In TCRdb, the 5' RACE reads were re-called with MiXCR into one record per CDR3 protein. The repertoire holds approximately 730,000 distinct CDR3 sequences, with approximately 43% as singletons. Material for sequencing was blood. The source of this sequence is a woman aged 60 to 75 in good health. This sequence joins TRBV29-1 and TRBJ1-2; D is unclear. Written as DNA, the CDR3 is TGCAGCGTTGAAGGGCACTTCCGGGCCAACTATGGCTACACCTTC. Protein product: CSVEGHFRANYGYTF.